This TCR beta chain originates from a study of graft-versus-host responses after intestinal transplantation. Study in general: The study gave all recipients anti-thymocyte globulin induction, then tacrolimus and steroids for about 3 years. Study conclusions and caveats: Declines in HvG clones occurring early post-transplant were associated with peak circulating GvH clone levels.

To note about this clone: The antigen is undetermined.

This CDR3 is 12 amino acids long. Germline CDR1 and CDR2: LGHNA and YNFKEQ. V dropped 4 bases and J dropped 3 bases, with 3 bases sitting between them. Repertoires were generated with immunoSEQ multiplex PCR, while TCRdb's copy carries only in-frame clones and drops some. The repertoire has approximately 68,000 clones, almost 90% of them found once; the top ten carry about 4.2%. The TCR originated in a human donor who was the organ donor for an intestinal transplant. The sequences come from unstimulated CD8+ T cells sorted from spleen or lymph node cells, collected before transplant. The rearrangement links TRBV4-2 to TRBJ2-2; no firm D call. Here the CDR3 reads CASSRDTGELFF. The CDR3, as DNA: TGTGCCAGCAGCCGCGACACCGGGGAGCTGTTTTTT.